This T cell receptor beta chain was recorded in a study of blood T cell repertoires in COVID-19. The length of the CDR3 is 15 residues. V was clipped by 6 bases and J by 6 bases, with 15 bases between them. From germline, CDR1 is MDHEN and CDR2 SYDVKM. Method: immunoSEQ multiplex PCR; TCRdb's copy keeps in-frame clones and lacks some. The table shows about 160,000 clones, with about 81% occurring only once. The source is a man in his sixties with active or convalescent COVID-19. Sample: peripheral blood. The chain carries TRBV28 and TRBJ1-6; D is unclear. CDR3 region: CASRVRGISNSPLHF. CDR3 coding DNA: TGTGCCAGCAGAGTTCGAGGGATCAGTAATTCACCCCTCCACTTT. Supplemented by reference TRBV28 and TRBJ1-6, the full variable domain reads DVKVTQSSRYLVKRTGEKVFLECVQDMDHENMFWYRQDPGLGLRLIYFSYDVKMKEKGDIPEGYSVSREKKERFSLILESASTNQTSMYLCASRVRGISNSPLHFGNGTRLTVT.